These 8 T cell receptor beta chains originate from one sample sequenced in a study of T cells in Graves' hyperthyroidism and ophthalmopathy. RNA transcripts gave rise to amplified TCR beta CDR3 regions. The TCR CDR3 first-round RT-PCR relied on the HTBI primer set. TCRdb reprocessed the multiplex PCR reads via MiXCR and lists one record per CDR3 protein. The sample includes about 570,000 distinct CDR3 sequences, about 15% seen only once; the top ten take approximately 13%. Sequenced sample: blood. The receptors were gathered from a woman in her forties with Graves' hyperthyroidism.

This clonotype appeared many times. V usage is TRBV11-2 and J usage is TRBJ2-7; TRBD2 might be the D (5 bases). The CDR3 loop spans 15 amino acids. Germline V gives CDR1 SGHAT, CDR2 FQNNGV. Trimming left V 1 base short and J 1 base short, with 11 bases between. This chain's CDR3 is CASSLGLAPSYEQYF. CDR3 in DNA: TGTGCCAGCAGCTTAGGGTTAGCGCCGTCCTACGAGCAGTACTTC. The whole variable domain, filled in from reference TRBV11-2 and TRBJ2-7, reads EAGVAQSPRYKIIEKRQSVAFWCNPISGHATLYWYQQILGQGPKLLIQFQNNGVVDDSQLPKDRFSAERLKGVDSTLKIQPAKLEDSAVYLCASSLGLAPSYEQYFGPGTRLTVT.

This clonotype was seen only a few times. This chain connects TRBV29-1 to TRBJ2-2; TRBD1 aligns across 9 bases. This CDR3 region has 13 residues. Trimming cost V 4 bases and J 3 bases; bases outside gene matches: 0. CDR1 is SQVTM, CDR2 ANQGSEA, per germline. Here the CDR3 reads CSVGTGDTGELFF. DNA of the CDR3: TGCAGCGTTGGGACAGGGGACACCGGGGAGCTGTTTTTT.

This clonotype was observed a handful of times. CDR3 residues: CASSYSISARLGGELFF. In DNA form, the CDR3 reads TGTGCCAGCAGTTACTCGATTAGCGCGAGGTTGGGCGGGGAGCTGTTTTTT. The gene calls are TRBV2 and TRBJ2-2; a weak D match, TRBD2 (5 bases). The germline V gene has CDR1 SNHLY and CDR2 FYNNEI. Trimming left V 5 bases short and J 7 bases short, with 23 bases between. The CDR3 runs to 17 residues.

The V gene is TRBV28, the J gene TRBJ1-2; 7 bases line up with TRBD1. With V trimmed by 6 bases and J by 5 bases, 15 bases remained unmatched. This CDR3 has 16 residues. Germline lookup yields CDR1 MDHEN and CDR2 SYDVKM. The CDR3 coding sequence is TGTGCCAGCAGACCGACAGGGAGTATTTACGTTTATGGCTACACCTTC. This sequence encodes CASRPTGSIYVYGYTF.

To note about this clonotype: A much larger clone is a single base away; this may be a read error. J is TRBJ2-2 and V is TRBV5-1, with 9 bases matching TRBD1. The CDR3 runs 16 residues. CDR1 SGHRS and CDR2 YFSETQ come from the germline V gene. J was trimmed by 4 bases and V by 4 bases; bases with no gene match: 8. CDR3 protein: CASSPRDRASTGELFF. CDR3 DNA sequence: TGCGCCAGCAGCCCACGGGACAGGGCGAGCACCGGGGAGCTGTTTTTT.

This clonotype was counted at least ten times. V usage is TRBV3-1 and J usage is TRBJ2-7; TRBD1 agrees at 8 bases. J gave up 0 bases and V 3 bases, and 7 bases lay outside the gene matches. The CDR3 is made up of 16 amino acids. Germline V lookup: CDR1 LGHDT, CDR2 YNNKEL (reference sequence). The DNA for the CDR3 is TGTGCCAGCAGCCACTTGGGGACAGGAAGCTCCTACGAGCAGTACTTC. Translating gives CASSHLGTGSSYEQYF.

This clonotype was recorded at least ten times. This chain joins TRBV12-3 or TRBV12-4 and TRBJ2-6, with D maybe TRBD2 (5 bases). Trimming shortened V by 6 bases and J by 0 bases, and 12 bases separated the two germline ends. The CDR3 has 16 residues. The DNA for the CDR3 is TGTGCCAGCAGGCCCGCGGGCCGCTCTGGGGCCAACGTCCTGACTTTC. Amino acid sequence: CASRPAGRSGANVLTF.

In this sample, this clonotype turned up once. The rearrangement uses TRBV4-1 and TRBJ2-3, with D tentatively TRBD2 (5 bases). The CDR3 sequence is 15 residues long. Germline assignment: CDR1 MGHRA and CDR2 YSYEKL. Trimming cost V 0 bases and J 6 bases, with 13 bases left between them. CDR3 sequence: CASSQDLIGGDTQYF. The DNA for the CDR3 is TGCGCCAGCAGCCAAGATCTAATTGGCGGGGATACGCAGTATTTT.